Below, 14 T cell receptor beta chains from the same sample are listed, as sequenced in a study of response to subunit inactivated influenza vaccine. TCRdb fed the RT-PCR reads into MiXCR, producing one record per CDR3 protein. This table holds a few hundred thousand distinct CDR3 sequences, around 10% found once. The same data also contributed to another study, on T cells expressing NK-cell markers. Per that paper: UMIs were included in TCR beta cDNA generated by 5'RACE template switching.

Material: PBMCs from blood, obtained on the day of vaccination. The receptors shown here come from a man aged 45-65 years who received an inactivated influenza vaccine.

The chain carries TRBV28 and TRBJ1-2; D might be TRBD1 (5 bases). This CDR3 region has 14 residues. V was clipped by 6 bases and J by 2 bases, with 13 bases between them. Per germline, CDR1 MDHEN and CDR2 SYDVKM. The CDR3 sequence: CASSSGERNYGYTF. The CDR3, as DNA: TGTGCCAGCAGCTCGGGGGAAAGAAACTATGGCTACACCTTC.

This clonotype appeared many times. The chain recombines TRBV11-2 with TRBJ2-1; 9 bases agree with TRBD2. Germline CDR1 is SGHAT and CDR2 is FQNNGV. The CDR3 contains 13 residues. The V gene end was trimmed by 11 bases and the J gene end by 7 bases; junction bases not matched to a gene: 9. The CDR3 DNA follows: TGTGCCTGCGAGGCGGGAGGGCTTAATGAGCAGTTCTTC. Its translation: CACEAGGLNEQFF.

The genes are TRBV9 and TRBJ2-1, with 11 bases matching TRBD1. The CDR3 sequence is 15 residues long. After removal of 4 bases from V and 6 bases from J, the junction contained 6 bases not matched to a gene. Germline assignment: CDR1 SGDLS and CDR2 YYNGEE. CDR3 nucleotides: TGTGCCAGCAGCAAAGTGGGACAGGGGGGCAATGAGCAGTTCTTC. It codes for CASSKVGQGGNEQFF.

The chain combines TRBV7-9 with TRBJ2-5; TRBD2 aligns across 7 bases. Per germline, CDR1 SEHNR and CDR2 FQNEAQ (reference sequence). V shed 5 bases and J 2 bases; nucleotides not matched to a gene: 8. This CDR3 is 15 amino acids long. Here the CDR3 reads CASSPPRGSQETQYF. DNA of the CDR3: TGTGCCAGCAGCCCCCCCCGCGGGAGTCAAGAGACCCAGTACTTC.

This clonotype occurred once. The chain combines TRBV18 with TRBJ2-1; TRBD2 is a possible D gene (5 bases). Between the trimmed V and J ends, which lost 0 bases and 7 bases, there was a span of 13 bases. Germline-derived CDR1 and CDR2 are KGHSH and LQKENI. The CDR3 is made up of 15 amino acids. The CDR3 DNA reads as TGTGCCAGCTCACCACCGGCCTGGCCGGGGAATGAGCAGTTCTTC. This codes for CASSPPAWPGNEQFF.

This clonotype occurred many times. The V and J genes are TRBV28 and TRBJ1-6; TRBD1 matches at 11 bases. The CDR3 is 16 amino acids. V lost 6 bases, J lost 6 bases, and 7 bases stayed unmatched. The V gene's germline CDR1 is MDHEN and CDR2 SYDVKM. This CDR3 is CASSSGQGAVNSPLHF. CDR3 in DNA: TGTGCCAGCAGCTCCGGACAGGGGGCCGTTAATTCACCCCTCCACTTT.

This clonotype was detected a few times. This chain uses TRBV20-1 with TRBJ2-1; the match to TRBD2 covers 7 bases. The CDR3 contains 14 residues. Germline V lookup: CDR1 DFQATT, CDR2 SNEGSKA (reference sequence). J was trimmed by 2 bases and V by 6 bases; bases with no gene match: 7. DNA of the CDR3: TGCAGTGCCGCGGGCGGGGGTGCCTACAATGAGCAGTTCTTC. Its protein is CSAAGGGAYNEQFF.

CDR3 amino acids: CASSLEPGGRGTDTQYF. The CDR3 DNA is TGTGCCAGCAGCTTAGAGCCGGGGGGAAGAGGCACAGATACGCAGTATTTT. The chain links TRBV7-9 to TRBJ2-3; 7 bases map to TRBD2. V shed 1 base, J shed 1 base, and the junction held 8 bases outside the gene matches. The CDR3 covers 17 residues. The germline V gene encodes CDR1 SEHNR and CDR2 FQNEAQ (reference sequence).

This clonotype was observed a single time. V usage is TRBV12-3 or TRBV12-4 and J usage is TRBJ2-7; 7 bases match TRBD2. The CDR3 totals 15 residues. The junction had 7 bases not matched to a gene; V was cut back by 0 bases and J by 5 bases. The CDR3 sequence is CASSLAGGQSDEQYF. Here the CDR3 DNA reads TGTGCCAGCAGTTTAGCGGGAGGGCAGAGCGACGAGCAGTACTTC.

This chain links TRBV6-1 with TRBJ2-7, with 9 bases fitting TRBD2. CDR1 and CDR2 from the germline V gene are MNHNS and SASEGT. V lost 6 bases, J lost 1 base, and 4 bases stayed unmatched. This CDR3 is built from 14 residues. CDR3 in amino acids: CASRASGISYEQYF. DNA of the CDR3: TGTGCCAGCAGGGCTAGCGGGATATCCTACGAGCAGTACTTC.

This clonotype was detected only a few times. The chain uses TRBV4-1 and TRBJ2-3, with D perhaps given as TRBD1 or TRBD2 (5 bases each). V lost 4 bases and J lost 6, with 20 bases in between. CDR3 length: 16 amino acids. CDR1 is MGHRA, CDR2 YSYEKL, per germline. The CDR3 region is CASSPRRDHARDTQYF. For the CDR3, the DNA is TGCGCCAGCAGCCCAAGACGGGACCATGCAAGGGATACGCAGTATTTT.

The rearrangement joins TRBV3-1 to TRBJ2-6, with TRBD1 matching over 11 bases. The CDR3 sequence is 20 residues long. Germline CDR1 and CDR2: LGHDT and YNNKEL (reference sequence). V lost 1 base to trimming and J lost 0 bases; unmatched junction nucleotides: 8. DNA of the CDR3: TGTGCCAGCAGCCAAGTGGACAGGGGGCCGAAAAGCTCTGGGGCCAACGTCCTGACTTTC. Translating it yields CASSQVDRGPKSSGANVLTF.

Points on this clonotype: A junction boundary mismatches the germline segment, possibly from a read error. The gene calls are TRBV18 and TRBJ2-1, with D possibly being TRBD1 (6 bases). The CDR3 is 16 amino acids. The germline V gene encodes CDR1 KGHSH and CDR2 LQKENI. The CDR3 spells CASSPRQVEIGNEQFF. For the CDR3, the DNA is TGTGCCAGCTCCCCACGACAGGTAGAGATCGGCAATGAGCAGTTCTTC.

This clonotype appeared a few times. This chain joins TRBV11-2 and TRBJ2-1; 14 bases are shared with TRBD2. This CDR3 comprises 18 residues. The J segment lost 0 bases and the V segment lost 4 bases, leaving 5 bases of the junction unmatched. CDR1 and CDR2 (germline): SGHAT, FQNNGV. Here the CDR3 reads CASSSRLAGGISYNEQFF. The CDR3 bases are TGTGCCAGCAGCTCCAGACTAGCGGGAGGGATCTCCTACAATGAGCAGTTCTTC.